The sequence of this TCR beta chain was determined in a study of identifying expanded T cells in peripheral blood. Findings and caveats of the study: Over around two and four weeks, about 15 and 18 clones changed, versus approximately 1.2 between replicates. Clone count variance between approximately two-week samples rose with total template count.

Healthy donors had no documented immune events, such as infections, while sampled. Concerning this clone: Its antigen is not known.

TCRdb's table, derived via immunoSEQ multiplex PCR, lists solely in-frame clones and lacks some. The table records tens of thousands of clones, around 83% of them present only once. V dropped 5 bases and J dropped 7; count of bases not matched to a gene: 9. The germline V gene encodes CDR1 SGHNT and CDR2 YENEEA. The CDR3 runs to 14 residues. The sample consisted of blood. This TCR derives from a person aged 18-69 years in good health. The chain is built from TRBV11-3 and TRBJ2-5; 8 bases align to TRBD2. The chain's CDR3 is CASSPGLAGGTQYF. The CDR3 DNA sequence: TGTGCCAGCAGCCCCGGACTAGCCGGTGGGACCCAGTACTTC. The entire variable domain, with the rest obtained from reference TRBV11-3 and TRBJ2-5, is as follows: EAGVVQSPRYKIIEKKQPVAFWCNPISGHNTLYWYLQNLGQGPELLIRYENEEAVDDSQLPKDRFSAERLKGVDSTLKIQPAELGDSAVYLCASSPGLAGGTQYFGPGTRLLVL.